The TCR beta chain described here comes from a study of blood T cell repertoires in COVID-19. Background on the study: Collection of acute and convalescent COVID-19 samples took place in the United States, Italy and Spain. PBMCs, B-cell-depleted T cells, or T cells provided the cDNA or gDNA that made up the material.

The ends lost 3 bases at V and 7 bases at J; junction bases unmatched: 7. Germline CDR1 reads SGHAT; CDR2 reads FQNNGV. The CDR3 length is 15 residues. Original handling: Reference gene primers were amplified, and this amplification served to estimate nucleated cell counts. Repertoires were generated with immunoSEQ multiplex PCR, while TCRdb's copy carries only in-frame clones and drops some. Clone size and the V and J calls come from that table; the DNA yielded D and trimming. The sample gives around 15,000 clones, about 80% of which show up once; about 27% is in the top ten. Sequenced: peripheral blood. V is TRBV11-2 and J is TRBJ1-1, with TRBD1 identical over 11 bases. The clonotype was recovered from a woman aged 70-85 years with active COVID-19. This CDR3 reads CASSFGQGAGNEAFF. The CDR3 bases are TGTGCCAGCAGCTTCGGACAGGGGGCCGGGAATGAAGCTTTCTTT.